This section outlines one TCR beta chain sequence together with its context. Its antigen remains unidentified. The data belong to a study of blood T cells in healthy people across ages. The second PCR ran roughly 7 to 12 cycles with a sample-barcoded 5' primer and J-beta primers. Via MiXCR, TCRdb re-called the 5' RACE reads, giving one row per CDR3 protein. The sample gives about 1.7 million distinct CDR3 sequences, approximately 28% of which show up once; less than 9.5% is in the top ten. Findings of the study overall: Age brought a roughly linear fall in TCR beta diversity measured per million T cells. Estimates drawn from one million T cells were deemed to understate diversity. More naive CD4+ cells and higher diversity marked long-lived donors relative to aged donors. In the absence of known donor CMV status, changes in expanded clonotypes were possibly confounded.

Per germline, CDR1 MGHRA and CDR2 YSYEKL. V lost 4 bases, J lost 10 bases, and 25 bases lay in between. The CDR3 sequence is 16 residues long. Sequencing was carried out using blood. The receptor comes from a woman in her twenties or thirties in good health. V usage is TRBV4-1 and J usage is TRBJ1-2, with a weak D call TRBD1 (6 bases). CDR3 in amino acids: CASSRFTPLQGHDYTF. The CDR3 bases are TGCGCCAGCAGCCGATTCACCCCGCTACAGGGCCATGACTACACCTTC.